One sample yielded the 26 T cell receptor beta chains listed below, sequenced in a study of OX40 agonist ivuxolimab in advanced cancers. Measured with immunoSEQ multiplex PCR; TCRdb has only the in-frame clones, and not every one. This table holds about 100,000 clones, about nine tenths found once. The starting material was CD4+ or CD8+ T cells sorted from blood, obtained in a trial of the OX40 agonist ivuxolimab. Receptors were obtained from an adult with an advanced solid tumor such as melanoma, head and neck, liver or kidney cancer.

The chain is built from TRBV27 and TRBJ2-1; 9 bases agree with TRBD2. The ends lost 5 bases at V and 2 bases at J; junction bases unmatched: 4. The CDR3 has 15 residues. The germline gives CDR1 MNHEY, CDR2 SMNVEV (reference sequence). The CDR3 protein is CASSISGRTYNEQFF. CDR3 sequence (DNA): TGTGCCAGCAGTATCAGCGGGAGGACCTACAATGAGCAGTTCTTC.

In this sample, this clone turned up a few times. The chain has TRBV5-4 and TRBJ2-3; D perhaps matches TRBD2 (6 bases). Germline V CDR1 and CDR2: SGHNT, YYREEE (reference sequence). The CDR3 runs 15 residues. V lost 0 bases, J lost 8 bases, and 16 bases lay in between. The CDR3 spells CASSLAKEGHGTQYF. The CDR3 coding sequence is TGTGCCAGCAGCTTGGCCAAGGAGGGGCACGGTACGCAGTATTTT.

This clone has only a few counts. The V gene is TRBV7-2, the J gene TRBJ2-7, with D possibly TRBD1 on 6 matching bases. Trimming took 5 bases from V and 6 from J, leaving 14 bases between them. This CDR3 is 13 amino acids long. CDR1 and CDR2 (germline): SGHTA, FQGNSA. The CDR3 bases are TGTGCCAGCAGCCTTAACAGGGTGCCCGAGCAGTACTTC. As protein: CASSLNRVPEQYF.

This chain uses TRBV28 with TRBJ1-6; D remains unclear. The germline V gene has CDR1 MDHEN and CDR2 SYDVKM. The V end lost 2 bases, the J end lost 8 bases, and 7 bases lay between the germline ends. CDR3 length: 13 amino acids. As DNA, the CDR3 is TGTGCCAGCAGTTTAAGTAGAGATTCACCCCTCCACTTT. Its protein product is CASSLSRDSPLHF.

This clone appeared a single time. This rearrangement joins TRBV7-3 to TRBJ2-3; a weak D match, TRBD2 (6 bases). The CDR3 consists of 16 residues. In germline, CDR1 is SGHTA, CDR2 FQGTGA. V was pared by 0 bases and J by 2 bases, with 12 bases between. The CDR3 loop is CASSLTITGDTDTQYF. The CDR3 DNA sequence: TGTGCCAGCAGCTTAACAATCACGGGGGACACAGATACGCAGTATTTT.

The chain recombines TRBV6-6 with TRBJ2-1, with 9 bases fitting TRBD2. The CDR3 runs 15 residues. Germline lookup yields CDR1 MNHNY and CDR2 SVGAGI (reference sequence). J was trimmed by 7 bases and V by 0 bases; bases with no gene match: 4. Here the CDR3 DNA reads TGTGCCAGCAGTTACTCAGCGGGAGGTCATAATGAGCAGTTCTTC. This translates into CASSYSAGGHNEQFF.

The rearrangement joins TRBV6-5 to TRBJ2-2, with unresolved D. Germline V gene lookup returns CDR1 MNHEY and CDR2 SVGAGI. The CDR3 covers 15 residues. The germline V and J ends were trimmed by 2 bases and 1 base, with 8 bases remaining between them. CDR3 nucleotides: TGTGCCAGCAGTTACGGGTCCGGGAACACCGGGGAGCTGTTTTTT. Translation gives CASSYGSGNTGELFF.

The chain recombines TRBV30 with TRBJ2-3, with D perhaps matching TRBD2 (5 bases). V lost 0 bases, J lost 1 base, and 8 bases lay in between. From germline, CDR1 is GTSNPN and CDR2 SVGIG (reference sequence). This CDR3 region has 14 residues. The CDR3 loop is CAWSVGAGTDTQYF. In DNA, the CDR3 is TGTGCCTGGAGTGTAGGAGCGGGCACAGATACGCAGTATTTT.

The chain recombines TRBV5-1 with TRBJ2-7, with TRBD1 matching over 8 bases. After removal of 4 bases from V and 5 bases from J, the junction contained 5 bases not matched to a gene. The CDR3 has 13 residues. The germline V gene has CDR1 SGHRS and CDR2 YFSETQ. The CDR3 is CASSITGGHEQYF. CDR3 sequence (DNA): TGCGCCAGCAGCATTACAGGGGGACACGAGCAGTACTTC.

The sample holds one count of this clone. This chain links TRBV5-4 with TRBJ2-7, with D tentatively TRBD2 (6 bases). Germline lookup yields CDR1 SGHNT and CDR2 YYREEE (reference sequence). V was shortened by 4 bases and J by 0 bases, with 17 bases between the two germline ends. This CDR3 is 16 amino acids long. The DNA for the CDR3 is TGTGCCAGCAGCCCTACCCCCCGGGGGAGCTCCTACGAGCAGTACTTC. Amino acid sequence: CASSPTPRGSSYEQYF.

The chain employs TRBV7-6 and TRBJ1-2; D is unresolved. V lost 5 bases to trimming and J lost 0 bases, with 13 bases between them. CDR1 and CDR2 (germline): SGHVS, FNYEAQ. The CDR3 length is 15 residues. The CDR3 region is CASSPTRYSNYGYTF. CDR3 nucleotides: TGTGCCAGCAGCCCGACCCGCTACTCTAACTATGGCTACACCTTC.

This rearrangement joins TRBV28 to TRBJ2-2, with 11 bases aligning to TRBD1. After removal of 3 bases from V and 1 base from J, the junction contained 7 bases not matched to a gene. Germline CDR1 and CDR2: MDHEN and SYDVKM. The CDR3 extends over 18 amino acids. The CDR3 DNA sequence: TGTGCCAGCAGTTTTTCCCCGGGACAGGGGGGGAACACCGGGGAGCTGTTTTTT. Its protein is CASSFSPGQGGNTGELFF.

CDR3 DNA: TGTGCCAGCAGCTTGGGCAGGGCGGAGAATCAGCCCCAGCATTTT. Translating it yields CASSLGRAENQPQHF. This rearrangement joins TRBV5-5 to TRBJ1-5; D is perhaps TRBD1 (5 bases). The germline V and J ends were trimmed by 0 bases and 4 bases, with 11 bases remaining between them. CDR1 is SGHKS and CDR2 is YYEKEE in the germline V gene (reference sequence). The CDR3 loop spans 15 amino acids.

This sequence joins TRBV6-1 and TRBJ2-1; no reliable D call. Germline V gives CDR1 MNHNS, CDR2 SASEGT. There are 13 residues in the CDR3. Trimming cost V 7 bases and J 0 bases, with 7 bases left between them. Here the CDR3 reads CASMRSSYNEQFF. CDR3 bases: TGTGCCAGCATGAGAAGCTCCTACAATGAGCAGTTCTTC.

The J gene is TRBJ2-2, the V gene TRBV6-5; D gene ambiguous. Germline V CDR1 and CDR2: MNHEY, SVGAGI. This CDR3 contains 14 residues. V lost 3 bases and J 3 bases, leaving 8 bases between the germline ends. CDR3 bases: TGTGCCAGCAGTTATCTTCAGCACACCGGGGAGCTGTTTTTT. Its translation: CASSYLQHTGELFF.

The rearrangement uses TRBV5-1 and TRBJ2-3, with D perhaps TRBD2 (5 bases). V lost 0 bases to trimming and J lost 3 bases, with 8 bases between them. Germline V CDR1 and CDR2: SGHRS, YFSETQ. The CDR3 has 14 amino acids. As DNA, the CDR3 is TGCGCCAGCAGCTTGGCCGGGGATACAGATACGCAGTATTTT. Encoded protein: CASSLAGDTDTQYF.

The V gene is TRBV10-3, the J gene TRBJ2-7, with D uncertain. Per the germline V gene, CDR1 is ENHRY and CDR2 is SYGVKD. CDR3 size: 12 residues. V was pared by 4 bases and J by 3 bases, with 7 bases between. CDR3 sequence: CAISGRDYEQYF. DNA of the CDR3: TGTGCCATCAGTGGTAGGGACTACGAGCAGTACTTC.

This clone appeared once. The same CDR3 arises from other DNA sequences in this sample as well. The rearrangement joins TRBV27 to TRBJ1-5; the D gene is possibly TRBD1 (5 bases). The CDR3 is 14 amino acids. CDR1 is MNHEY and CDR2 is SMNVEV in the germline V gene (reference sequence). Trimming pared 1 base from V and 6 bases from J, leaving 10 bases between. CDR3: CASSLWGDGQPQHF. The CDR3 nucleotides are TGTGCCAGCAGTTTATGGGGGGACGGTCAGCCCCAGCATTTT.

This chain uses TRBV6-4 with TRBJ2-1; TRBD2 is a possible D gene (6 bases). The CDR3 is 16 amino acids. The germline V and J ends were trimmed by 5 bases and 2 bases, with 16 bases remaining between them. From germline, CDR1 is MRHNA and CDR2 SNTAGT. The CDR3 reads CASSRSAGMAYNEQFF. CDR3 in DNA: TGTGCCAGCAGTCGTTCCGCGGGGATGGCCTACAATGAGCAGTTCTTC.

This chain uses TRBV11-2 with TRBJ2-1; possibly TRBD2 for D (6 bases). Trimming removed 2 bases at V and 0 bases at J, with 14 bases between. CDR1 SGHAT and CDR2 FQNNGV come from the germline V gene. This CDR3 is built from 17 residues. The CDR3 region is CASSLMGGMSSYNEQFF. The CDR3, as DNA: TGTGCCAGCAGCTTAATGGGCGGGATGAGCTCCTACAATGAGCAGTTCTTC.

The V call is TRBV18, the J call TRBJ2-7, with 9 bases that match TRBD1. J was trimmed by 3 bases and V by 6 bases; bases with no gene match: 6. The germline V gene encodes CDR1 KGHSH and CDR2 LQKENI. This CDR3 is built from 14 residues. This CDR3 is CASSSPDRGYEQYF. CDR3 nucleotide sequence: TGTGCCAGCTCCAGCCCGGACAGGGGCTACGAGCAGTACTTC.

This clone was found once. The CDR3 sequence is CASSLGVGSYEQYF. The CDR3 DNA is TGTGCCAGCAGCCTAGGGGTAGGGAGTTACGAGCAGTACTTC. The V and J genes are TRBV14 and TRBJ2-7, with D possibly called TRBD1 or TRBD2 (5 bases each). The CDR3 has 14 residues. Trimming left V 4 bases short and J 4 bases short, with 14 bases between. Germline CDR1 SGHDN, CDR2 FVKESK. The full variable domain, with the rest looked up from reference TRBV14 and TRBJ2-7, is EAGVTQFPSHSVIEKGQTVTLRCDPISGHDNLYWYRRVMGKEIKFLLHFVKESKQDESGMPNNRFLAERTGGTYSTLKVQPAELEDSGVYFCASSLGVGSYEQYFGPGTRLTVT.

The genes are TRBV7-3 and TRBJ2-1; 8 bases match TRBD2. Germline V gene sequence: CDR1 SGHTA, CDR2 FQGTGA. The CDR3 has 14 amino acids. With 0 bases clipped from V and 10 bases from J, the junction kept 5 bases outside the gene matches. The CDR3 DNA is TGTGCCAGCAGCTTAACATCGCTAGCGGGCGAGCAGTTCTTC. Amino acid sequence: CASSLTSLAGEQFF.

This clone was detected only once. The CDR3 loop reads CASSLKGLEKLFF. For the CDR3, the DNA is TGTGCCAGCAGCTTGAAGGGTTTGGAAAAACTGTTTTTT. The chain couples TRBV7-9 to TRBJ1-4, with D hard to call. V was shortened by 3 bases and J by 8 bases, with 10 bases between the two germline ends. Germline V gene data show CDR1 as SEHNR and CDR2 as FQNEAQ (reference sequence). The CDR3 extends over 13 amino acids.

This clone is a singleton in its sample. This sequence joins TRBV28 and TRBJ2-5, with D perhaps TRBD1 or TRBD2 (5 bases each). Germline V lookup: CDR1 MDHEN, CDR2 SYDVKM. Trimming stripped 10 bases from V and 6 bases from J, with 21 bases between. The length of the CDR3 is 14 residues. This CDR3 reads CATELGVGTQTQYF. For the CDR3, the DNA is TGTGCCACCGAACTGGGGGTGGGGACGCAGACCCAGTACTTC.

This CDR3 reads CASCAGTGGAEQYF. CDR3 nucleotides: TGTGCCAGTTGCGCCGGGACAGGGGGCGCCGAGCAGTACTTC. This chain uses TRBV6-6 with TRBJ2-7; 12 bases map to TRBD1. CDR3 length: 14 residues. The ends lost 9 bases at V and 6 bases at J; junction bases unmatched: 9. Germline V gene sequence: CDR1 MNHNY, CDR2 SVGAGI (reference sequence).